This T cell receptor (beta chain) came from a study of blood T cell repertoires in COVID-19. For the study at large: Samples representing acute and convalescent COVID-19 were sourced from the United States, Italy and Spain.

Looked up from germline, CDR1 is SGHRS and CDR2 is YFSETQ. The CDR3 contains 15 residues. After removal of 5 bases from V and 8 bases from J, the junction contained 12 bases not matched to a gene. The table came from immunoSEQ multiplex PCR; TCRdb's copy has only in-frame clones and leaves some out. The data show some 300,000 clones, around nine tenths seen once. In assigning cohorts, the study relied on participant-reported clinical history. All exposed participants met a person with COVID-19 within 2 weeks before entering the study. The V call is TRBV5-1, the J call TRBJ2-1, with 8 bases that match TRBD1. The sequence derives from a woman between 45 and 65 years old who had been exposed to COVID-19. The sequenced sample consisted of PBMCs or T cells enriched from blood (not recorded which). The CDR3 DNA follows: TGCGCCAGCAGTCTTGGGCAGGGGGCGGTTCATGAGCAGTTCTTC. Its translation is CASSLGQGAVHEQFF.